A single sample gave rise to the 13 T cell receptor beta chains below, sequenced in a study of blood T cells in healthy people across ages. With a J-beta primer mix and a sample-barcoded 5' primer, a second PCR ran about 7 to 12 cycles. One entry per CDR3 protein results from TCRdb running MiXCR on the 5' RACE reads. The repertoire includes 1.5 million to 2 million distinct CDR3 sequences, almost 35% of them detected once, and approximately 11% sits in the top ten. Material for sequencing was blood. The receptors come from a woman in her 30s in good health.

For this clonotype: It may be a read error: a sequence one base away is much more abundant. V is TRBV3-1 and J is TRBJ2-5; D might be TRBD2 (5 bases). Per the germline V gene, CDR1 is LGHDT and CDR2 is YNNKEL (reference sequence). Trimming left V 1 base short and J 11 bases short, with 17 bases between. CDR3 length equals 14 residues. The CDR3 here is CASSQGCAAGEQYF. CDR3 coding DNA: TGTGCCAGCAGCCAAGGGTGCGCAGCTGGGGAGCAGTACTTC.

This clonotype appeared many times. The rearrangement uses TRBV10-3 and TRBJ2-3; D gene unclear. V was shortened by 6 bases and J by 0 bases, with 10 bases between the two germline ends. The length of the CDR3 is 14 residues. CDR1 ENHRY and CDR2 SYGVKD come from the germline V gene. This CDR3 reads CAIRERISTDTQYF. The CDR3 nucleotides are TGTGCCATCAGGGAAAGGATCAGCACAGATACGCAGTATTTT.

This clonotype was counted between two and nine times. The chain links TRBV3-1 to TRBJ1-3, with D tentatively TRBD1 (5 bases). Germline loops: CDR1 LGHDT, CDR2 YNNKEL (reference sequence). This CDR3 contains 13 residues. V was cut by 8 bases and J by 2 bases, with 10 bases left in between. The CDR3 DNA reads as TGTGCCAGCTGGGAGGGACCTGGAAACACCATATATTTT. It translates to CASWEGPGNTIYF. The full variable domain, in which reference TRBV3-1 and TRBJ1-3 provide the parts outside the CDR3, is DTAVSQTPKYLVTQMGNDKSIKCEQNLGHDTMYWYKQDSKKFLKIMFSYNNKELIINETVPNRFSPKSPDKAHLNLHINSLELGDSAVYFCASWEGPGNTIYFGEGSWLTVV.

The chain combines TRBV3-1 with TRBJ1-1; D is possibly TRBD1 (5 bases). Trimming took 1 base from V and 1 from J, leaving 13 bases between them. Germline assignment: CDR1 LGHDT and CDR2 YNNKEL (reference sequence). This CDR3 region has 16 residues. CDR3 residues: CASSQVSNRRNTEAFF. The CDR3 DNA follows: TGTGCCAGCAGCCAAGTGTCAAACAGGAGGAACACTGAAGCTTTCTTT.

The chain carries TRBV18 and TRBJ2-1, with TRBD1 as a possible D gene (6 bases). The V gene lost 4 bases and the J gene lost 7 bases, with 20 bases spanning the gap. The CDR3 loop spans 16 amino acids. Germline-derived CDR1 and CDR2 are KGHSH and LQKENI. The CDR3 region is CASSLLTTGTQNEQFF. The CDR3 coding sequence is TGTGCCAGCTCACTCCTGACCACCGGGACACAGAATGAGCAGTTCTTC.

In its sample, this clonotype was seen a few times. The chain recombines TRBV3-1 with TRBJ2-7; possible D gene TRBD2, 5 bases. Trimming removed 0 bases from V and 2 bases from J, with 8 bases in between. Germline V gene data show CDR1 as LGHDT and CDR2 as YNNKEL (reference sequence). CDR3 length: 14 amino acids. The CDR3 DNA reads TGTGCCAGCAGCCAAGAGGGGAGACCCTACGAGCAGTACTTC. This sequence encodes CASSQEGRPYEQYF.

This clonotype has just a few counts. V and J are TRBV7-3 and TRBJ2-5; a possible D gene is TRBD1 (6 bases). V dropped 6 bases and J dropped 5 bases, with 16 bases sitting between them. Germline CDR1 and CDR2: SGHTA and FQGTGA. CDR3 length equals 14 residues. DNA of the CDR3: TGTGCCAGCAGTTTCGGACAGCCTGGCGAGACCCAGTACTTC. Translating it yields CASSFGQPGETQYF.

V usage is TRBV2 and J usage is TRBJ2-1; 9 bases are a match to TRBD2. Germline-derived CDR1 and CDR2 are SNHLY and FYNNEI. CDR3 size: 16 residues. V was clipped by 8 bases and J by 0 bases; unmatched bases: 8. The CDR3: CASGLAGARSYNEQFF. The CDR3 DNA reads TGTGCCAGCGGTTTAGCGGGGGCCCGCTCCTACAATGAGCAGTTCTTC.

The chain employs TRBV2 and TRBJ2-1, with 11 bases aligning to TRBD1. Trimming cost V 7 bases and J 5 bases; bases outside gene matches: 7. CDR1 is SNHLY, CDR2 FYNNEI, per germline. This CDR3 spans 15 amino acids. DNA for the CDR3: TGTGCCAGCACTGTCGGGACAGGGGGAAACAATGAGCAGTTCTTC. Translation: CASTVGTGGNNEQFF.

This clonotype was seen only a few times. This rearrangement joins TRBV20-1 to TRBJ2-3, with TRBD2 matching over 11 bases. In germline, CDR1 is DFQATT, CDR2 SNEGSKA (reference sequence). Trimming at V came to 0 bases and at J to 6 bases, leaving 5 bases not matched to a gene. The CDR3 spans 15 residues. The CDR3 here is CSARDGSSGGDTQYF. Written as DNA, the CDR3 is TGCAGTGCTAGAGATGGCTCTAGCGGGGGGGATACGCAGTATTTT.

This clonotype was seen at least ten times. The chain links TRBV15 to TRBJ2-1; tentatively, D is TRBD2 (6 bases). Germline loops: CDR1 LNHNV, CDR2 YYDKDF (reference sequence). This CDR3 comprises 16 residues. Trimming shortened V by 6 bases and J by 0 bases, and 15 bases separated the two germline ends. In DNA form, the CDR3 reads TGTGCCACCAGGAAGGCGGGGAGCAGCTCCTACAATGAGCAGTTCTTC. Translating gives CATRKAGSSSYNEQFF.

This clonotype has a single count. The chain uses TRBV2 and TRBJ2-3; D gene uncertain. The germline CDR1 and CDR2 sequences are SNHLY and FYNNEI. Trimming removed 6 bases from V and 8 bases from J, with 15 bases in between. The CDR3 length is 13 residues. CDR3 protein: CASRGSEPGTQYF. CDR3 DNA sequence: TGTGCCAGCAGAGGATCGGAACCAGGTACGCAGTATTTT.

This clonotype was detected a few times. The V call is TRBV3-1, the J call TRBJ1-1; D possibly corresponds to TRBD1 (6 bases). Trimming cost V 1 base and J 0 bases, with 12 bases left between them. The CDR3 length is 16 residues. Germline loops: CDR1 LGHDT, CDR2 YNNKEL (reference sequence). The DNA of the CDR3 is TGTGCCAGCAGCCAAGGAGGGGGACGATTGAACACTGAAGCTTTCTTT. Its protein product is CASSQGGGRLNTEAFF.